This passage covers 16 T cell receptor beta chains from one sample sequenced in a study of shared clonotypes between healthy human individuals. The table came from immunoSEQ multiplex PCR; TCRdb's copy has only in-frame clones and leaves some out. The repertoire holds 2 million to 2.5 million clones, with nearly 97% as singletons. The sequenced sample consisted of naive CD4+ T cells sorted from blood. Subset noted: CD45RA+ positively selected. These receptors originate from a man aged 18 to 35 in good health.

Regarding this clone: Other nucleotide sequences in the sample specify the same CDR3. The chain has TRBV6-1 and TRBJ1-2; TRBD1 matches at 9 bases. V lost 8 bases and J lost 5; bases outside the gene matches: 3. Germline V CDR1 and CDR2: MNHNS, SASEGT. This CDR3 spans 12 amino acids. CDR3: CASSDRGYGYTF. Here the CDR3 DNA reads TGTGCCAGCTCGGACAGGGGATATGGCTACACCTTC.

The chain is built from TRBV2 and TRBJ1-4, with 8 nucleotides matching TRBD1. The junction had 12 bases not matched to a gene; V was cut back by 5 bases and J by 7 bases. Germline-derived CDR1 and CDR2 are SNHLY and FYNNEI. The CDR3 is 16 amino acids. CDR3 residues: CASSRLSGQGREKLFF. As DNA, the CDR3 is TGTGCCAGCAGTCGGCTATCTGGACAGGGTCGTGAAAAACTGTTTTTT.

This clone was recorded a few times. Other DNA sequences within the sample encode an identical CDR3. The chain has TRBV11-2 and TRBJ1-1; no reliable D call. Per the germline V gene, CDR1 is SGHAT and CDR2 is FQNNGV. Trimming pared 2 bases from V and 4 bases from J, leaving 5 bases between. This CDR3 comprises 12 residues. CDR3 loop: CASSLSGTEAFF. CDR3 nucleotide sequence: TGTGCCAGCAGCTTATCCGGCACTGAAGCTTTCTTT.

The rearrangement links TRBV5-1 to TRBJ2-7; D might be TRBD1 (5 bases). The CDR3 contains 15 residues. The germline CDR1 and CDR2 sequences are SGHRS and YFSETQ. With 4 bases removed from V and 0 bases from J, the gap between germline ends came to 14 bases. CDR3 nucleotide sequence: TGCGCCAGCAGCGCAATGACAGATACCTCCTACGAGCAGTACTTC. It translates to CASSAMTDTSYEQYF.

This chain links TRBV10-3 with TRBJ2-7; 14 bases align to TRBD2. The J segment lost 4 bases and the V segment lost 4 bases, leaving 3 bases of the junction unmatched. CDR3 size: 15 residues. The V gene's germline CDR1 is ENHRY and CDR2 SYGVKD. DNA for the CDR3: TGTGCCATCAGTGTGGGACTAGCGGGAGCTTACGAGCAGTACTTC. This encodes CAISVGLAGAYEQYF.

The chain uses TRBV7-9 and TRBJ2-1, with TRBD2 identical over 7 bases. Germline V gene sequence: CDR1 SEHNR, CDR2 FQNEAQ (reference sequence). The V segment lost 1 base and the J segment 6 bases; nucleotides outside the gene matches: 9. The CDR3 contains 16 residues. The CDR3 sequence: CASSLDRSGIGNEQFF. The CDR3 nucleotides read TGTGCCAGCAGCTTAGATAGAAGCGGGATAGGCAATGAGCAGTTCTTC.

This chain uses TRBV30 with TRBJ2-2; D is perhaps TRBD1 (6 bases). Germline CDR1 reads GTSNPN; CDR2 reads SVGIG (reference sequence). Trimming removed 2 bases at V and 2 bases at J, with 12 bases between. There are 15 residues in the CDR3. The CDR3 region has the DNA TGTGCCTGGAGTAGGGGGAAGGTTAACACCGGGGAGCTGTTTTTT. Amino acid sequence: CAWSRGKVNTGELFF.

The V call is TRBV7-9, the J call TRBJ1-1; a possible D gene is TRBD1 (5 bases). There are 17 residues in the CDR3. V gave up 1 base and J gave up 3 bases, with 18 bases separating them. The V gene's germline CDR1 is SEHNR and CDR2 FQNEAQ (reference sequence). The CDR3 is CASSLGGRRIEDTEAFF. In DNA, the CDR3 is TGTGCCAGCAGCTTAGGGGGGAGGCGGATAGAGGACACTGAAGCTTTCTTT.

The V and J genes are TRBV6-6 and TRBJ2-3; TRBD2 agrees at 9 bases. Trimming at V came to 6 bases and at J to 6 bases, leaving 10 bases not matched to a gene. This CDR3 region has 15 residues. Germline lookup yields CDR1 MNHNY and CDR2 SVGAGI (reference sequence). The CDR3 DNA reads as TGTGCCAGCAGCCCCTCGGGCGGGAGGGCGGATACGCAGTATTTT. Translating gives CASSPSGGRADTQYF.

The chain uses TRBV21-1 and TRBJ1-1; the table's D call, TRBD1, has no DNA check behind it. TRBV21-1 is tagged as a pseudogene. The CDR3 has 15 amino acids. The CDR3 region is CASSLRGQGWTEAFF. The CDR3 nucleotides are TGTGCCAGCAGCTTGCGAGGACAGGGTTGGACTGAAGCTTTCTTT.

This chain links TRBV5-8 with TRBJ2-6; TRBD1 matches 8 bases. This CDR3 is 15 amino acids long. Germline lookup yields CDR1 SGHTS and CDR2 YDEGEE. Trimming at V came to 2 bases and at J to 4 bases, leaving 2 bases not matched to a gene. CDR3 sequence: CASSFGQGGANVLTF. The CDR3 DNA reads as TGTGCCAGCAGCTTTGGACAGGGAGGGGCCAACGTCCTGACTTTC.

The chain carries TRBV15 and TRBJ2-7; tentatively, D is TRBD1 (5 bases). Between the trimmed V and J ends, which lost 0 bases and 5 bases, there was a span of 11 bases. The germline gives CDR1 LNHNV, CDR2 YYDKDF (reference sequence). This CDR3 contains 14 residues. The CDR3 nucleotides are TGTGCCACCAGCAGAGACAGGGCCGCAGACGAGCAGTACTTC. As protein: CATSRDRAADEQYF. The full variable domain, in which reference TRBV15 and TRBJ2-7 provide the parts outside the CDR3, is DAMVIQNPRYQVTQFGKPVTLSCSQTLNHNVMYWYQQKSSQAPKLLFHYYDKDFNNEADTPDNFQSRRPNTSFCFLDIRSPGLGDTAMYLCATSRDRAADEQYFGPGTRLTVT.

This clone appeared a single time. The gene calls are TRBV28 and TRBJ2-3; the D call may be TRBD1 or TRBD2 (5 bases each). The V end was cut by 8 bases, the J end by 0 bases, with 15 bases between. CDR1 and CDR2 (germline): MDHEN, SYDVKM. This CDR3 region has 15 residues. In nucleotides, the CDR3 is TGTGCCAGCGGAATCCCGGGACCGAGCACAGATACGCAGTATTTT. Translation: CASGIPGPSTDTQYF.

The chain combines TRBV5-6 with TRBJ2-7; D assignment may be TRBD1 or TRBD2 (5 bases each). CDR1 is SGHDT and CDR2 is YYEEEE in the germline V gene. The germline V and J ends were trimmed by 3 bases and 2 bases, with 15 bases remaining between them. The CDR3 spans 15 residues. The CDR3 sequence: CASSSPGRDPYEQYF. The CDR3 DNA is TGTGCCAGCAGCTCACCGGGACGGGACCCCTACGAGCAGTACTTC.

V is TRBV5-1 and J is TRBJ2-1, with 9 nucleotides matching TRBD2. V shed 0 bases, J shed 14 bases, and the junction held 6 bases outside the gene matches. The V gene's germline CDR1 is SGHRS and CDR2 YFSETQ. CDR3 length: 13 residues. CDR3 nucleotide sequence: TGCGCCAGCAGCTTGGAAGCGGGAGGTACGAAGTTCTTC. It translates to CASSLEAGGTKFF.

The chain combines TRBV7-2 with TRBJ2-3; D not certain. The CDR3 runs to 12 residues. Germline V CDR1 and CDR2: SGHTA, FQGNSA. Trimming removed 4 bases at V and 5 bases at J, with 7 bases between. CDR3 nucleotide sequence: TGTGCCAGCAGCTCCAAAGAAGATACGCAGTATTTT. It codes for CASSSKEDTQYF.